This TCR beta chain comes out of a study of T cell responses to AZD1222 COVID-19 vaccine. Profiled with immunoSEQ multiplex PCR; TCRdb holds only in-frame clones, not every one. The repertoire holds tens of thousands of clones, with approximately 89% as singletons. This clone was seen a handful of times. Its antigen is not identified. Findings and limits, study-wide: Nearly half of the spike-specific TCRs reportedly recognize variant regions that carry no mutations. Distributed over spike, vaccine-associated CD4 TCRs predominated at 160-218 and 743-854.

CDR1 and CDR2 (germline): LNHDA, SQIVND (reference sequence). The CDR3 length is 16 residues. Trimming shortened V by 3 bases and J by 2 bases, and 11 bases separated the two germline ends. The chain employs TRBV19 and TRBJ2-6; D remains unclear. The starting material was peripheral blood, obtained on day 0 of MenACWY control vaccination. The source of this sequence is an adult in good health. In DNA, the CDR3 is TGTGCCAGTAGTATCGAGGCAGAGACTGGGGCCAACGTCCTGACTTTC. It specifies CASSIEAETGANVLTF.